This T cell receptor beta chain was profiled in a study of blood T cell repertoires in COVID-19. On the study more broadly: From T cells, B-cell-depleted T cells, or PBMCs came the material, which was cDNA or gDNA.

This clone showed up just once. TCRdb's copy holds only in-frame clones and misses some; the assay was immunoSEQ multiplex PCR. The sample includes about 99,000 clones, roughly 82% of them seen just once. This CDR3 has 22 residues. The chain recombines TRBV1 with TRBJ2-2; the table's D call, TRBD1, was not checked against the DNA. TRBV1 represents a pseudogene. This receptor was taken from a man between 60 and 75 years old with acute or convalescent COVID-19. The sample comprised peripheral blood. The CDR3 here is CTSSLHPRGGTESSGDTGELFF. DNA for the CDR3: TGCACCAGCAGCCTCCACCCCCGTGGCGGGACAGAATCATCGGGGGACACCGGGGAGCTGTTTTTT.